These T cell receptor beta chains were read from a single sample in a study of T-cell memory formation after mild COVID-19. MiXCR was run by TCRdb on the 5' RACE reads, yielding one entry per CDR3 protein. The sample holds 400,000 to 550,000 distinct CDR3 sequences; approximately 25% are singletons and the top ten take approximately 12%. The material sequenced was PBMCs or a T cell subset sorted from them (not recorded which). These TCRs come from an adult woman who had mild COVID-19 (a few samples of this study predate the infection). Cell type and time point are not known. The CDR3 runs from the conserved cysteine through the conserved F or W. D genes are given only for firm matches. Expanded clones are given a class, and other clones once, few, many or no size at all.

J,D,size,V,DNA,CDR3
TRBJ2-2,-,few,TRBV13,TGTGCCAGCAGTCAAGCCCCAAACGCGAACACCGGGGAGCTGTTTTTT,CASSQAPNANTGELFF
TRBJ2-3,-,-,TRBV5-1,TGCGCCAGCAGCTTGGACGTGGGGGCAGATACGCAGTATTTT,CASSLDVGADTQYF
TRBJ2-3,-,few,TRBV10-3,TGTGCCATCAGTGAGTCCGGTACAGGGATTAGCACAGATACGCAGTATTTT,CAISESGTGISTDTQYF
TRBJ1-2,-,-,TRBV29-1,TGCAGCGTTGGTATGGGGGGCGCTAACTATGGCTACACCTTC,CSVGMGGANYGYTF
TRBJ2-5,TRBD1,few,TRBV9,TGTGCCAGCAGCGCTGGGACAGGCCTGCAAGAGACCCAGTACTTC,CASSAGTGLQETQYF
TRBJ1-1,-,-,TRBV19,TGTGCCAGTAGTCCCAGGGGTCCCACTGAAGCTTTCTTT,CASSPRGPTEAFF
TRBJ2-3,-,-,TRBV7-3,TGTGCCAGCAGTACACCGGGACTCGGGGGGCCAGATACGCAGTATTTT,CASSTPGLGGPDTQYF
TRBJ2-7,-,-,TRBV19,TGTGCCAGTAGTATTGGAACAGGCGAGCAGTACTTC,CASSIGTGEQYF
TRBJ1-1,-,few,TRBV3-1,TGTGCCAGCAGCCATGGTCCGGGGACAACTGAAGCTTTCTTT,CASSHGPGTTEAFF
TRBJ1-1,TRBD1,-,TRBV12-3/TRBV12-4,TGTGCCAGCAGTCAATACGGACAGGGGAACACTGAAGCTTTCTTT,CASSQYGQGNTEAFF
TRBJ2-2,-,few,TRBV5-1,TGCGCCAGCAGCCGGGCTGGGAAGGACACCGGGGAGCTGTTTTTT,CASSRAGKDTGELFF
TRBJ1-1,-,-,TRBV30,TGTGCCTGGAGTGTATTCCCAGGGGCGAACACTGAAGCTTTCTTT,CAWSVFPGANTEAFF
TRBJ2-1,TRBD2,-,TRBV18,TGTGCCAGCTCACGACCGGGGACCTGGGAGGGAGAGCAGTTCTTC,CASSRPGTWEGEQFF
TRBJ2-7,-,-,TRBV7-9,TGTGCCAGCAGCTTACCGTCGGGCAGGGGCAACGAGCAGTACTTC,CASSLPSGRGNEQYF
TRBJ1-1,-,-,TRBV11-2,TGTGCCAGCAGCTTAGCAAAGCCGACAGTCATGAACACTGAAGCTTTCTTT,CASSLAKPTVMNTEAFF
TRBJ2-7,-,-,TRBV7-2,TGTGCCATCATTCAGGGGCCCTACGAGCAGTACTTC,CAIIQGPYEQYF
TRBJ2-7,-,-,TRBV21-1,TGTGCCAGCATCACAAGCGGGGCGTCCTACGAGCAGTACTTC,CASITSGASYEQYF
TRBJ1-2,TRBD1,-,TRBV10-3,TGTGCCATCAAGGGGACAGACGGCTACACCTTC,CAIKGTDGYTF
TRBJ2-3,TRBD2,-,TRBV24-1,TGTGCCACCAGTGTCCCGACTAGCCCTGTGGGAGATACGCAGTATTTT,CATSVPTSPVGDTQYF
TRBJ2-7,TRBD2,few,TRBV4-2,TGTGCCAGCAGCCAAGCTTCGGGAGGGCCGGATGAGCAGTACTTC,CASSQASGGPDEQYF
TRBJ1-1,TRBD1,-,TRBV20-1,TGCAGTGCTAGAGGCCCCCGGACAGGGGCGACCCGAGCTTTCTTT,CSARGPRTGATRAFF
TRBJ2-3,TRBD1,few,TRBV12-3/TRBV12-4,TGTGCCAGCAGTCCAGGGGACAGGGCCTTCACAGATACGCAGTATTTT,CASSPGDRAFTDTQYF
TRBJ2-1,TRBD2,-,TRBV24-1,TGTGCCACCGGGACTAGCAGCTATAATGAGCAGTTCTTC,CATGTSSYNEQFF
TRBJ2-7,-,few,TRBV4-2,TGTGCCAGCAGCCCTGGGGGAATCGAGCAGTACTTC,CASSPGGIEQYF
TRBJ2-1,TRBD1,-,TRBV7-2,TGTGCCAGCAGCTTCTATCGGTCAGGGGGCAATGAGCAGTTCTTC,CASSFYRSGGNEQFF
TRBJ2-3,-,few,TRBV5-1,TGCGCCAGCAGTTCGACTACCTCTAGCACAGATACGCAGTATTTT,CASSSTTSSTDTQYF